The entry below gives a single T cell receptor beta chain sequence along with its context. Its antigen is unidentified. With V trimmed by 6 bases and J by 3 bases, 8 bases remained unmatched. The CDR3 consists of 15 residues. Germline CDR1 and CDR2: DFQATT and SNEGSKA (reference sequence). These data originate in a study of T cells in Graves' hyperthyroidism and ophthalmopathy. Whole-study findings and limits: Clonotypes that were expanded in thyroid above 0.001 mostly appeared in blood too. Using 13 V-J features, a model discriminated ophthalmopathy from stable hyperthyroidism.

From RNA transcripts, TCR beta CDR3 regions were amplified. The HTBI primer set served for first-round RT-PCR of the TCR CDR3. TCRdb itself ran the multiplex PCR reads through MiXCR, one entry per CDR3 protein. Of hundreds of thousands of distinct CDR3 sequences in the sample, about 19% were seen once. A sample of blood taken at first hyperthyroidism diagnosis preceded any ophthalmopathy symptoms. The clonotype was recovered from a woman aged 50 to 60 with Graves' hyperthyroidism that later progressed to Graves' ophthalmopathy. V and J are TRBV20-1 and TRBJ2-3, with TRBD2 matching 11 bases. The sequencing input was blood. The CDR3: CSATPTSGATDTQYF. The CDR3, as DNA: TGCAGTGCAACCCCGACTAGCGGGGCTACAGATACGCAGTATTTT.